Described below is a single T cell receptor (beta chain) sequence and its context. Its antigen is currently unknown. These data are taken from a study of shared clonotypes between healthy human individuals. General study results and limits: Investigators collected only blood, and repertoires in tissues likely differ.

Germline V CDR1 and CDR2: SQVTM, ANQGSEA. CDR3 length: 14 amino acids. V lost 4 bases and J 8 bases, leaving 20 bases between the germline ends. Genomic DNA per cell subset filled all wells of several immunoSEQ plates. In the original analysis: Junction-only sequences without quality scores were provided by ImmunoSEQ, so filtering was different. TCRdb's copy holds only in-frame clones and misses some; the assay was immunoSEQ multiplex PCR. The V and J calls and clone size are taken from that table; D and trimming were inferred from the DNA. This table holds about 450,000 clones, roughly 80% found once.

The receptor was derived from a middle-aged woman in good health. Some clones in this sample may be carry-over from other donors' samples. The chain joins TRBV29-1 to TRBJ1-2; D unresolved. Material for sequencing was PBMCs. The CDR3 bases are TGCAGCGTTGGAGAGCGACATATACAACGGGGCTACACCTTC. This encodes CSVGERHIQRGYTF.